This T cell receptor (beta chain) is drawn from a study of blood T cells in healthy people across ages. Overall study findings and caveats: Diversity was higher, and naive CD4+ cells more numerous, in long-lived donors than in aged donors.

The length of the CDR3 is 13 residues. CDR1 LGHNA and CDR2 YSLEER come from the germline V gene. Trimming removed 2 bases from V and 8 bases from J, with 7 bases in between. On this clonotype itself: Antigen unknown.

The authors ran a second PCR of 7 to 11 cycles using a sample-barcoded 5' primer and a J-beta primer mix. TCRdb independently ran MiXCR on the 5' RACE reads; one entry per CDR3 protein. Here the sample spans fewer than 650,000 distinct CDR3 sequences, 27% being singletons. All donors came from Russia, were Caucasian and healthy, and spanned ages roughly 6 to 95. This same sample was also taken into another study, of T cells of mothers and their children. Turning to that study: Donation came from a few healthy Caucasian mothers together with their six children.

The V gene is TRBV4-3, the J gene TRBJ1-6, with a weak D call TRBD1 (5 bases). This receptor was identified in a boy aged 2-9 years in good health. The sample comprised blood. CDR3 residues: CASSQSGDSPLHF. CDR3 DNA sequence: TGCGCCAGCAGCCAATCGGGGGATTCACCCCTCCACTTT.